The rows below give T cell receptor beta chains drawn from one sample of a study of monozygotic twins with inflammatory bowel disease. From its re-call of the 5' RACE reads, TCRdb lists each CDR3 protein once, without DNA. Found here are roughly 170,000 distinct CDR3 sequences; the top ten clones hold about 8%. The sequenced sample consisted of blood. The receptor source for this set is a human donor with ulcerative colitis or Crohn's disease, or a healthy co-twin of an affected twin (not recorded which). Both conserved end residues are part of each CDR3.

v_gene	j_gene	CDR3aa
TRBV2	TRBJ2-5	CASTTDPTSGETQYF
TRBV7-2	TRBJ2-7	CASSSGQGTYEQYF
TRBV5-1	TRBJ2-7	CASSIGTPDYEQYF
TRBV7-6	TRBJ2-7	CASSLGLGSNYEQYF
TRBV27	TRBJ2-1	CASSLRRSSYNEQFF
TRBV7-3	TRBJ2-2	CASSLMSPRLAGNTGELFF
TRBV20-1	TRBJ2-2	CSAPNRGGNTRELFF
TRBV2	TRBJ1-4	CASSRDRLNEKLFF
TRBV7-2	TRBJ2-1	CASRLGGGTYNEQFF
TRBV29-1	TRBJ2-5	CSVLVGQDHQETQYF